This record looks at one T cell receptor beta chain sequence and its context. Its antigen is as yet unknown. The table came from immunoSEQ multiplex PCR; TCRdb's copy has only in-frame clones and leaves some out. The sample has roughly 54,000 clones, 70% to 85% seen once. V lost 4 bases, J lost 0 bases, and 9 bases stayed unmatched. The CDR3 length is 19 residues. The germline gives CDR1 SGHVS, CDR2 FNYEAQ. This entry belongs to a study of radiotherapy plus CTLA-4 blockade in lung cancer. Overall study: Among enrolled patients, roughly 18% responded and approximately 33% achieved disease control. Overall study results and limits: There was expansion of tumor-derived TCR clones in blood after radiotherapy plus ipilimumab.

The input for sequencing was peripheral blood, taken from a patient treated with radiotherapy plus ipilimumab. V gene TRBV7-6 combines with J gene TRBJ2-1; TRBD2 matches 13 bases. This clonotype originated in a human donor with non-small cell lung cancer who had a partial response to radiotherapy plus ipilimumab. This chain's CDR3 is CASSSPGTSGVSSYNEQFF. The CDR3, as DNA: TGTGCCAGCAGCTCCCCCGGGACTAGCGGGGTAAGCTCCTACAATGAGCAGTTCTTC.